The rows below give T cell receptor beta chains drawn from one sample of a study of blood T cell repertoires in COVID-19. The repertoire was sequenced with immunoSEQ multiplex PCR; TCRdb's copy has only in-frame clones and lacks some. This table has fewer than 40,000 clones, about nine tenths appearing once. Sequencing input: peripheral blood. Receptors were obtained from a human donor in a cohort sampled during active COVID-19. Each CDR3 is given with its conserved first and last residue. A D gene is named only where the DNA matches it firmly. Some rows have no size entry. The others give once, few or many, or a class for an expanded clone.

v_gene,j_gene,abundance,d_gene,CDR3aa,CDR3nt
TRBV28,TRBJ1-5,NA,TRBD1,CASADRGGNQPQHF,TGTGCCAGTGCGGACAGGGGAGGCAATCAGCCCCAGCATTTT
TRBV18,TRBJ1-4,NA,TRBD1,CASSPRDRGEKLFF,TGTGCCAGCTCACCACGGGACAGGGGCGAAAAACTGTTTTTT
TRBV5-1,TRBJ2-5,NA,NA,CASSSTSNRGKETQYF,TGCGCCAGCAGCTCCACCTCAAATAGGGGTAAGGAGACCCAGTACTTC
TRBV4-1,TRBJ1-4,NA,NA,CASRQAATNEKLFF,TGCGCCAGCAGACAGGCCGCAACTAATGAAAAACTGTTTTTT
TRBV5-5,TRBJ1-4,NA,NA,CASSIGPLNEKLFF,TGTGCCAGCAGCATTGGGCCTCTTAATGAAAAACTGTTTTTT
TRBV29-1,TRBJ2-2,NA,NA,CSGRRGNTGELFF,TGCAGCGGACGGAGGGGCAACACCGGGGAGCTGTTTTTT
TRBV10-3,TRBJ1-2,NA,NA,CAIKRGNYGYTF,TGTGCCATCAAACGGGGGAACTATGGCTACACCTTC
TRBV9,TRBJ2-3,NA,NA,CASSVGPGTTRDTQYF,TGTGCCAGCAGCGTAGGACCTGGGACAACGAGGGATACGCAGTATTTT
TRBV5-1,TRBJ2-1,NA,NA,CASDDSYNEQFF,TGCGCCAGCGATGACAGCTACAATGAGCAGTTCTTC
TRBV29-1,TRBJ1-2,NA,NA,CSVDVENYGYTF,TGCAGCGTTGATGTGGAGAACTATGGCTACACCTTC
TRBV2,TRBJ1-2,NA,TRBD1,CASTSDRAGYGYTF,TGTGCCAGCACCTCGGACAGGGCCGGCTATGGCTACACCTTC
TRBV6-6,TRBJ2-1,NA,TRBD2,CASSYVVRGGNEQFF,TGTGCCAGCAGTTACGTCGTTCGGGGGGGCAATGAGCAGTTCTTC
TRBV10-3,TRBJ2-3,NA,TRBD1,CAIGRDSNTDTQYF,TGTGCCATCGGCCGGGACAGCAACACAGATACGCAGTATTTT
TRBV9,TRBJ2-5,NA,NA,CASSVGSGGRAGETQYF,TGTGCCAGCAGCGTAGGCTCCGGCGGCAGGGCAGGGGAGACCCAGTACTTC
TRBV2,TRBJ2-6,NA,TRBD1,CASSLTGDPSGANVLTF,TGTGCCAGCAGTCTTACAGGGGACCCCTCTGGGGCCAACGTCCTGACTTTC
TRBV21-1,TRBJ2-7,NA,NA,CASSKGAFSGSSSYEQYF,TGTGCCAGCAGCAAAGGAGCCTTTAGCGGGAGTAGCTCCTACGAGCAGTACTTC
TRBV2,TRBJ2-7,NA,NA,CASKKQSSSYEQYF,TGTGCCAGCAAAAAGCAAAGCTCGAGTTACGAGCAGTACTTC
TRBV6-6,TRBJ2-1,NA,NA,CASSGSHEQFF,TGTGCCAGCTCAGGAAGCCATGAGCAGTTCTTC
TRBV3-1/TRBV3-2,TRBJ2-7,NA,NA,CASSLSAGSYEQYF,TGTGCCAGCAGCCTCTCCGCGGGCTCCTACGAGCAGTACTTC
TRBV27,TRBJ1-4,NA,NA,CASSAWAPRRGEKLFF,TGTGCCAGCAGTGCGTGGGCCCCCAGGCGGGGCGAAAAACTGTTTTTT
TRBV3-1/TRBV3-2,TRBJ2-2,NA,NA,CASSQREIVGGELFF,TGTGCCAGCAGCCAACGGGAGATTGTCGGCGGGGAGCTGTTTTTT
TRBV5-1,TRBJ2-7,NA,NA,CASSLGFEGAEQYF,TGCGCCAGCAGCTTGGGCTTTGAAGGGGCCGAGCAGTACTTC
TRBV28,TRBJ1-2,NA,NA,CASSLGPPKSGYTF,TGTGCCAGCAGTTTAGGGCCCCCGAAGAGTGGCTACACCTTC
TRBV5-5,TRBJ2-1,NA,TRBD2,CASSLGLAGNNEQFF,TGTGCCAGCAGCTTGGGTCTAGCGGGAAACAATGAGCAGTTCTTC
TRBV7-9,TRBJ1-2,few,NA,CASSAAGGYGYTF,TGTGCCAGCAGCGCGGCGGGGGGCTATGGCTACACCTTC
TRBV11-2,TRBJ1-6,NA,NA,CASSLDLRENSPLHF,TGTGCCAGCAGCTTAGATCTGAGGGAGAATTCACCCCTCCACTTT
TRBV12-3/TRBV12-4,TRBJ2-7,NA,TRBD2,CASSTSVADEQYF,TGTGCCAGCAGTACTAGCGTGGCCGACGAGCAGTACTTC
TRBV20-1,TRBJ1-5,NA,NA,CSASMGAAVNQPQHF,TGCAGTGCTAGTATGGGGGCAGCGGTGAATCAGCCCCAGCATTTT
TRBV7-8,TRBJ2-3,NA,TRBD1,CASSVDRGGDTQYF,TGTGCCAGCAGCGTGGACAGGGGAGGGGATACGCAGTATTTT
TRBV7-2,TRBJ2-1,NA,TRBD1,CASSLDRGKNEQFF,TGTGCCAGCAGCTTGGACAGGGGGAAGAATGAGCAGTTCTTC
TRBV24-1,TRBJ2-1,NA,TRBD2,CATSDTTGTSGMNEQFF,TGTGCCACCAGTGATACCACGGGGACTAGCGGGATGAATGAGCAGTTCTTC
TRBV5-8,TRBJ2-7,NA,NA,CASSLKSREDEQYF,TGTGCCAGCAGCTTGAAAAGCAGGGAAGACGAGCAGTACTTC
TRBV10-3,TRBJ2-1,NA,TRBD2,CAIRLAGGSEQFF,TGTGCCATCCGGCTAGCGGGGGGGAGTGAGCAGTTCTTC
TRBV5-6,TRBJ2-7,NA,TRBD1,CASSTPGQGENEQYF,TGTGCCAGCAGCACGCCCGGACAGGGGGAGAACGAGCAGTACTTC
TRBV11-2,TRBJ2-7,NA,TRBD2,CASTLGGAYEQYF,TGTGCCTCAACCCTCGGGGGGGCCTACGAGCAGTACTTC
TRBV7-8,TRBJ1-3,once,NA,CASSPGLNTIYF,TGTGCCAGCAGCCCGGGACTAAACACCATATATTTT
TRBV7-2,TRBJ1-2,NA,NA,CASRRVPTNYGYTF,TGTGCCAGCAGGAGGGTTCCCACTAACTATGGCTACACCTTC
TRBV29-1,TRBJ2-3,NA,TRBD2,CSVVAGGTDTQYF,TGCAGCGTTGTAGCGGGAGGCACAGATACGCAGTATTTT
TRBV29-1,TRBJ1-3,NA,NA,CSVGSGSSGNTIYF,TGCAGCGTTGGAAGTGGTAGCTCTGGAAACACCATATATTTT
TRBV7-2,TRBJ1-5,NA,TRBD1,CASSSGEDRVQPQHF,TGTGCCAGCAGCTCGGGAGAAGACAGGGTTCAGCCCCAGCATTTT
TRBV24-1,TRBJ2-1,once,TRBD2,CATSDLPGLAGADEQFF,TGTGCCACCAGTGATTTGCCCGGACTAGCGGGAGCTGATGAGCAGTTCTTC
TRBV5-1,TRBJ1-1,NA,NA,CASSLGDRNTEAFF,TGCGCCAGCAGCTTGGGCGACAGGAACACTGAAGCTTTCTTT
TRBV4-1,TRBJ1-4,NA,TRBD1,CASSQDKGQSHEKLFF,TGCGCCAGCAGCCAAGATAAGGGACAGTCGCATGAAAAACTGTTTTTT
TRBV2,TRBJ2-1,NA,NA,CASRGLDEQFF,TGTGCCAGCAGGGGACTCGATGAGCAGTTCTTC
TRBV7-2,TRBJ2-5,NA,TRBD1,CASSSTGKLETQYF,TGTGCCAGCAGCTCGACAGGGAAGTTAGAGACCCAGTACTTC
TRBV5-6,TRBJ2-2,NA,TRBD1,CASSLTLPGQGNTGELFF,TGTGCCAGCAGCCTGACGCTACCGGGACAGGGAAACACCGGGGAGCTGTTTTTT
TRBV10-1,TRBJ2-4,NA,NA,CASSESGDIAKNIQYF,TGCGCCAGCAGTGAGTCCGGGGACATAGCCAAAAACATTCAGTACTTC
TRBV3-1/TRBV3-2,TRBJ2-7,once,TRBD1,CASSRVWTGAYEQYF,TGTGCCAGCAGCCGTGTGTGGACAGGGGCCTACGAGCAGTACTTC
TRBV5-1,TRBJ2-1,NA,NA,CASSSEADSYNEQFF,TGCGCCAGCAGCAGTGAAGCGGATTCCTACAATGAGCAGTTCTTC
TRBV5-5,TRBJ2-7,NA,TRBD1,CASSMGQAYYEQYF,TGTGCCAGCAGCATGGGACAGGCATATTACGAGCAGTACTTC
TRBV5-1,TRBJ2-3,NA,TRBD2,CASRYWGGTDTQYF,TGCGCCAGCAGATACTGGGGGGGGACAGATACGCAGTATTTT
TRBV5-5,TRBJ2-1,NA,TRBD1,CASSTRQGPYRMSSYNEQFF,TGTGCCAGCAGCACCAGACAGGGGCCTTATCGCATGAGCTCCTACAATGAGCAGTTCTTC
TRBV5-6,TRBJ2-7,NA,NA,CASSFRDISYEQYF,TGTGCCAGCAGCTTTCGAGACATCTCCTACGAGCAGTACTTC
TRBV2,TRBJ1-1,NA,NA,CASRADMNTEAFF,TGTGCCAGCAGGGCTGATATGAACACTGAAGCTTTCTTT
TRBV7-2,TRBJ2-5,NA,TRBD2,CASTPGGGGLETQYF,TGTGCCAGCACCCCGGGGGGTGGCGGGTTAGAGACCCAGTACTTC